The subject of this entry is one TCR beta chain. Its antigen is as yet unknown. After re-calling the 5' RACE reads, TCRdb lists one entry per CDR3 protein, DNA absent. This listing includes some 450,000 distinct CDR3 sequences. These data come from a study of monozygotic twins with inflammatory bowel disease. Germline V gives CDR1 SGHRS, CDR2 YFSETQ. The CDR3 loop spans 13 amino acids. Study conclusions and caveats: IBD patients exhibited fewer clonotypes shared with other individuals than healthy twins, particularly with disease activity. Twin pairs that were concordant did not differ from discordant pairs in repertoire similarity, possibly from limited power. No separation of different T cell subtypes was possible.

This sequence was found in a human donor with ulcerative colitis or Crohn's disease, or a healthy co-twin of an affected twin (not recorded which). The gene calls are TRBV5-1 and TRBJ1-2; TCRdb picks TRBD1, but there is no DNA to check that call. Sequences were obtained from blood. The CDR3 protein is CASSPGQVPGYTF. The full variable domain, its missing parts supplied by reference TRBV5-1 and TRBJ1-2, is KAGVTQTPRYLIKTRGQQVTLSCSPISGHRSVSWYQQTPGQGLQFLFEYFSETQRNKGNFPGRFSGRQFSNSRSEMNVSTLELGDSALYLCASSPGQVPGYTFGSGTRLTVV.